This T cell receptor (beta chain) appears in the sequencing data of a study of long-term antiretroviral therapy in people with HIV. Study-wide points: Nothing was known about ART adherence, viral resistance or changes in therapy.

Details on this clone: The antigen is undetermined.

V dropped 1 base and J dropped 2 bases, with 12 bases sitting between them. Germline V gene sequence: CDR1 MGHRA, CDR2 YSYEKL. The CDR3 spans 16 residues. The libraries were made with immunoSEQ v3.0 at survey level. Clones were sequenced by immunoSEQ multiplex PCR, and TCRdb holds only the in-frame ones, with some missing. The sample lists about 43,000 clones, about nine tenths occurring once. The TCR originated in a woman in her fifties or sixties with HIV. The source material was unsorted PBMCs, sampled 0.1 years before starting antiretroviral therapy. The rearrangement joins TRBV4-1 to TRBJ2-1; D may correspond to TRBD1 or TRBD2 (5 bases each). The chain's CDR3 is CASSQATGTPYNEQFF. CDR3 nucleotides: TGCGCCAGCAGCCAAGCAACCGGGACGCCCTACAATGAGCAGTTCTTC.